This TCR beta chain was identified during a study of blood T cells in healthy people across ages. On the study more broadly: In model experiments, template switching was able to capture about one barcoded beta molecule for every two T cells that were present.

A second about 6 to 11 cycle PCR used barcoded and J-beta primers. Unique molecular identifiers of 12 random nucleotides labeled each cDNA. Any given sample supplied a minimum of 2.5 million CDR3-containing paired-end reads. Via MiXCR, TCRdb re-called the 5' RACE reads, giving one row per CDR3 protein. The sample shows 720,000 or so distinct CDR3 sequences, around 38% of them seen only once. V lost 10 bases and J lost 0, with 14 bases in between. CDR3 size: 14 residues. All donors came from Russia, were Caucasian and healthy, and spanned ages about 6 to 100. A few counts support this clonotype. Sequencing was done on a sample of blood. The rearrangement joins TRBV12-3 or TRBV12-4 to TRBJ2-3, with D tentatively TRBD1 or TRBD2 (5 bases each). The source is a man at least 80 years old in good health. CDR3 nucleotide sequence: TGTGCCACAGGGAGTACGGCTAGCACAGATACGCAGTATTTT. It yields the protein CATGSTASTDTQYF.